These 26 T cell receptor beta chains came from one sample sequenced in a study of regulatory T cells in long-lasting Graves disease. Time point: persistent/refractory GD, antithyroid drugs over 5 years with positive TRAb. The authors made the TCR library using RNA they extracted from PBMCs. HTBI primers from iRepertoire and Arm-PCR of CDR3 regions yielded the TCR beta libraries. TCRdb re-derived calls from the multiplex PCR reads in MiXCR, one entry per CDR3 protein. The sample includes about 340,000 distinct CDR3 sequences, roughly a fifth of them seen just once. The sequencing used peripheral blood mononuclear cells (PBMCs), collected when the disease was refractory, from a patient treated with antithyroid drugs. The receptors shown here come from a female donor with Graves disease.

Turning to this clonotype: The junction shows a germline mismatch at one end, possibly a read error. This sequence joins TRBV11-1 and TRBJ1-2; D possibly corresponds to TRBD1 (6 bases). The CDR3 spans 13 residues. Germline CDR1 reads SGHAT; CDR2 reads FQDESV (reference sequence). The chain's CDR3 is CASSHGRGYGYTF. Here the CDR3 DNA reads TGCGCCAGCAGCCACGGGAGGGGGTATGGCTACACCTTC.

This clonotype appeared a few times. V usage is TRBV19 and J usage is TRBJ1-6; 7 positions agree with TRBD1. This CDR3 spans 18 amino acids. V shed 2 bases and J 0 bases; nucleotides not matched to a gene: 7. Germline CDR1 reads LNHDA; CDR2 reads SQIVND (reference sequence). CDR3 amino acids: CASSITPGGSSYNSPLHF. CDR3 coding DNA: TGTGCCAGTAGTATAACGCCAGGGGGAAGCTCCTATAATTCACCCCTCCACTTT.

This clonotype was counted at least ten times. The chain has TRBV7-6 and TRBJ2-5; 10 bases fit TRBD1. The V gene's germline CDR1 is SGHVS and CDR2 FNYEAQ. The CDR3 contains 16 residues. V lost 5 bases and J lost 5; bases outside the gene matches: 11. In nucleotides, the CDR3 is TGTGCCAGCAGCCCGGGGGGACAGGGGACTGGGGAGACCCAGTACTTC. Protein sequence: CASSPGGQGTGETQYF.

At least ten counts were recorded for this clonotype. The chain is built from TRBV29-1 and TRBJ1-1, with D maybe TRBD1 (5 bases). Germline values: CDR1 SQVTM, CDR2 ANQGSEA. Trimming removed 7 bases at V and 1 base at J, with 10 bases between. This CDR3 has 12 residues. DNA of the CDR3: TGCAGCGGCCGGACAAGGAACACTGAAGCTTTCTTT. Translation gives CSGRTRNTEAFF.

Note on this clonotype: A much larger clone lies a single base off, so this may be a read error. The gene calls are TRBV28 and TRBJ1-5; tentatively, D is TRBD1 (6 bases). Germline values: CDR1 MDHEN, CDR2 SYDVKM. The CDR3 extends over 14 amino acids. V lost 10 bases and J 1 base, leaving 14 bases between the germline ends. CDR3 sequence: CAIRGQMSNQPQHF. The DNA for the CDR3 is TGTGCCATCAGAGGACAGATGAGCAATCAGCCCCAGCATTTT.

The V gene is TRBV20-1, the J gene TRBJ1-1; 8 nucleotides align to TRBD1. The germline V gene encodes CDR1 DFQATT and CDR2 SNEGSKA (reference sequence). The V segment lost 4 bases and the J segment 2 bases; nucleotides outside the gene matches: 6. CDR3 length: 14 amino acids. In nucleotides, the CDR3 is TGCAGTGCTACAAGGACAGGGAGCAACACTGAAGCTTTCTTT. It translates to CSATRTGSNTEAFF.

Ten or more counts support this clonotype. The CDR3 DNA follows: TGCAGTGCTAGGGACAACACTGAAGCTTTCTTT. Its protein product is CSARDNTEAFF. The V gene is TRBV20-1, the J gene TRBJ1-1; D gene uncertain. Germline CDR1 DFQATT, CDR2 SNEGSKA (reference sequence). The CDR3 loop spans 11 amino acids. Trimming stripped 3 bases from V and 2 bases from J, with 4 bases between.

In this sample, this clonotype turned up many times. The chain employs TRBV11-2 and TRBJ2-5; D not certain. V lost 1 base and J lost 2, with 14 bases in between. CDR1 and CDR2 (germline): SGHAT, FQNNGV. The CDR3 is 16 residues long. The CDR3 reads CASSLAPSGLQETQYF. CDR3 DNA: TGTGCCAGCAGCTTAGCCCCTTCGGGCCTACAAGAGACCCAGTACTTC. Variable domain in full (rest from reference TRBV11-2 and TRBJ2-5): EAGVAQSPRYKIIEKRQSVAFWCNPISGHATLYWYQQILGQGPKLLIQFQNNGVVDDSQLPKDRFSAERLKGVDSTLKIQPAKLEDSAVYLCASSLAPSGLQETQYFGPGTRLLVL.

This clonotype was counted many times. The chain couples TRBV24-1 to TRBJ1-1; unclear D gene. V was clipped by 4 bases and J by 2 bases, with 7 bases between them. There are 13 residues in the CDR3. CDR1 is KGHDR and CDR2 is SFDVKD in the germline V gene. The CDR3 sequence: CATSEGINTEAFF. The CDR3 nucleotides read TGTGCCACCAGTGAGGGCATCAACACTGAAGCTTTCTTT.

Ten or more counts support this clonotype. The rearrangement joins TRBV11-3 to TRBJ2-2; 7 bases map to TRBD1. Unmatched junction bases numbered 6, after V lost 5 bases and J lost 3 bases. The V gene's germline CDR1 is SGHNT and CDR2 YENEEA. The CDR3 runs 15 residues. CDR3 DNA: TGTGCCAGCAGCCGAGGGACAGTTGACACCGGGGAGCTGTTTTTT. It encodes CASSRGTVDTGELFF.

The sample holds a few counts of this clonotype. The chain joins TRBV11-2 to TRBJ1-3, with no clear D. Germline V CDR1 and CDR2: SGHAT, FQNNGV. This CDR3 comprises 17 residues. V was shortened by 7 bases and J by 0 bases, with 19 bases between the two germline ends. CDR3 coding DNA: TGTGCCAGCAACCGGGGAGGGAGCGCAAGCTCTGGAAACACCATATATTTT. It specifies CASNRGGSASSGNTIYF.

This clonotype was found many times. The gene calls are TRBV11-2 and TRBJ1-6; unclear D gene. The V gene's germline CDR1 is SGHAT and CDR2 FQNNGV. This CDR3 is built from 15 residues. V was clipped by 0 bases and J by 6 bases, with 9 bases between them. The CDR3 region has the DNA TGTGCCAGCAGCTTAGATTATGCCGCTAATTCACCCCTCCACTTT. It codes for CASSLDYAANSPLHF. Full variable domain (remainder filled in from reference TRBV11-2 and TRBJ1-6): EAGVAQSPRYKIIEKRQSVAFWCNPISGHATLYWYQQILGQGPKLLIQFQNNGVVDDSQLPKDRFSAERLKGVDSTLKIQPAKLEDSAVYLCASSLDYAANSPLHFGNGTRLTVT.

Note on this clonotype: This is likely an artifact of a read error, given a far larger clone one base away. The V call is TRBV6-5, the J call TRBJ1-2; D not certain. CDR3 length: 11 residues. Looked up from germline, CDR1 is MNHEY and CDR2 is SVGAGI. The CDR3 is CANSSRYGYTF. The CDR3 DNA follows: TGTGCCAACAGTTCCCGCTATGGCTACACCTTC.

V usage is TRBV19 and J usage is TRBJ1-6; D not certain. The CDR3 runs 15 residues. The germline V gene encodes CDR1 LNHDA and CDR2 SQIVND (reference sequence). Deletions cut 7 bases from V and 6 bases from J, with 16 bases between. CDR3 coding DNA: TGTGCCAGTAATCCCTGGGAACTGACTAATTCACCCCTCCACTTT. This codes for CASNPWELTNSPLHF.

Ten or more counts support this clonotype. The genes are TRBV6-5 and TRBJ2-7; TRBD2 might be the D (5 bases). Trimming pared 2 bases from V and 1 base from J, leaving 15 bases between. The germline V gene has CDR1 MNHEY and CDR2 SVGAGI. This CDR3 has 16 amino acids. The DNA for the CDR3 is TGTGCCAGCAGTTACACAGAGGGAAGCGCATCCTACGAGCAGTACTTC. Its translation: CASSYTEGSASYEQYF.

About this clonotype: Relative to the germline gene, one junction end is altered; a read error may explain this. The CDR3 reads CASSSPLTGRGDGYTF. CDR3 nucleotide sequence: TGTGCCAGCTCATCACCGCTGACAGGGAGGGGAGATGGCTACACCTTC. This rearrangement joins TRBV18 to TRBJ1-2, with TRBD1 identical over 7 bases. The V gene's germline CDR1 is KGHSH and CDR2 LQKENI. The CDR3 runs 16 residues.

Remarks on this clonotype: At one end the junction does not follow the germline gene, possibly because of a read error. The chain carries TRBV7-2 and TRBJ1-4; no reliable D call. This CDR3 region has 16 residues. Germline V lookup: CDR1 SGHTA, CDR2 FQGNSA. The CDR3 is CASNLVRLTTDEKLFF. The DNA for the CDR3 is TGTGCCAGCAACTTAGTACGACTTACAACTGATGAAAAACTGTTTTTT.

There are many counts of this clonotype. The CDR3 DNA reads as TGTGCCAGCAGCCCGGCAGGGGGTGACCACTATGGCTACACCTTC. It translates to CASSPAGGDHYGYTF. The V call is TRBV5-5, the J call TRBJ1-2; 7 bases agree with TRBD1. The ends lost 4 bases at V and 3 bases at J; junction bases unmatched: 9. This CDR3 spans 15 amino acids. Germline assignment: CDR1 SGHKS and CDR2 YYEKEE (reference sequence).

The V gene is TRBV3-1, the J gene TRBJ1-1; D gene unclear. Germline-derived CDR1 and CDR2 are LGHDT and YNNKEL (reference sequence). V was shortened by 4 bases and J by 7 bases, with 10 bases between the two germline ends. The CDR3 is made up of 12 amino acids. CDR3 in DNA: TGTGCCAGCAGCCGAGGACTGCGTGAAGCTTTCTTT. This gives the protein CASSRGLREAFF.

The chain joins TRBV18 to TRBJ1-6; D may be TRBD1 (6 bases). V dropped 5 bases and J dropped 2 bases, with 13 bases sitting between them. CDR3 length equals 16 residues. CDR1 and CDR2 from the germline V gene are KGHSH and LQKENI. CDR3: CASSEQGPTYNSPLHF. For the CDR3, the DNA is TGTGCCAGCTCAGAACAGGGTCCCACCTATAATTCACCCCTCCACTTT.

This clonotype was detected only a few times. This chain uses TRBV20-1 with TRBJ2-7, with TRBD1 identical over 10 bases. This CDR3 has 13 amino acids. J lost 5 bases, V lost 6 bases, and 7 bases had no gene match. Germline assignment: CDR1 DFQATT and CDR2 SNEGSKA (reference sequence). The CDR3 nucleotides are TGCAGTGCCCCCGGGACAGGGGTTAACGAGCAGTACTTC. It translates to CSAPGTGVNEQYF.

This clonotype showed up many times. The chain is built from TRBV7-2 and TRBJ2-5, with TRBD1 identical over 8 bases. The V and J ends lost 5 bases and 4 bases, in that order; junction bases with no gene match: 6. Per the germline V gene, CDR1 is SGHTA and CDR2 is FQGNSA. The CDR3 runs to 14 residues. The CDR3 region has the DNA TGTGCCAGCAGCCAGGACAGGGTTGGAGAGACCCAGTACTTC. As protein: CASSQDRVGETQYF. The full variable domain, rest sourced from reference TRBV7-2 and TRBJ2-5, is GAGVSQSPSNKVTEKGKDVELRCDPISGHTALYWYRQSLGQGLEFLIYFQGNSAPDKSGLPSDRFSAERTGGSVSTLTIQRTQQEDSAVYLCASSQDRVGETQYFGPGTRLLVL.

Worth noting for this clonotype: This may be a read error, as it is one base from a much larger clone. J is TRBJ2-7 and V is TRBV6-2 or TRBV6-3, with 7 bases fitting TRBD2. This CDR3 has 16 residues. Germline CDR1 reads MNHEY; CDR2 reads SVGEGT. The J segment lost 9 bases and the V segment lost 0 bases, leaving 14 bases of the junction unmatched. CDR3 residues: CASSYSTGAGTHGQYF. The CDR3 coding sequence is TGTGCCAGCAGTTACTCTACGGGAGCGGGAACACATGGGCAGTACTTC.

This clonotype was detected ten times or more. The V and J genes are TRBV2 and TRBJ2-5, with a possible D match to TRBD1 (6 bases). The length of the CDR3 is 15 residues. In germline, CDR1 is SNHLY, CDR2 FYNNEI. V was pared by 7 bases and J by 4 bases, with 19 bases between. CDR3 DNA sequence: TGTGCCAGCACCGCACTGCCAGGGGTAGGAGAGACCCAGTACTTC. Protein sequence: CASTALPGVGETQYF.

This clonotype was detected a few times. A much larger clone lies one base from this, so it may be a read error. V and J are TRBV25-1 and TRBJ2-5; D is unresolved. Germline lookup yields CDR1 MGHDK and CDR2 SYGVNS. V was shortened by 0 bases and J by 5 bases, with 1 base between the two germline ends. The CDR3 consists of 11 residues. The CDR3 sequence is CASSEYETQYF. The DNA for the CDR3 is TGTGCCAGCAGTGAATACGAGACCCAGTACTTC.

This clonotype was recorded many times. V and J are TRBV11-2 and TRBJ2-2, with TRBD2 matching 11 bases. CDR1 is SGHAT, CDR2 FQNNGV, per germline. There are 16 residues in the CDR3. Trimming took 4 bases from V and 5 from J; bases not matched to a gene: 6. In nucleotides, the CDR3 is TGTGCCAGCAGCTGGCCGGGACTAGCGGTAACCGGGGAGCTGTTTTTT. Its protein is CASSWPGLAVTGELFF.